This TCR beta chain was recovered during a study of blood T cell repertoires in COVID-19. Study-level information: Samples came from the United States, Italy and Spain, spanning acute and convalescent COVID-19. Sample material is recorded as cDNA or gDNA derived from T cells, B-cell-depleted T cells, or PBMCs.

Germline-derived CDR1 and CDR2 are SGDLS and YYNGEE. The CDR3 runs 16 residues. Trimming at V came to 0 bases and at J to 6 bases, leaving 8 bases not matched to a gene. Original processing methods: Reference gene primer amplification in the assay estimated nucleated cell counts. Libraries were prepared by immunoSEQ multiplex PCR; TCRdb keeps only in-frame clonotypes and omits some of them. That table furnishes V, J and clone size, whereas the DNA furnished D and trimming. The sample holds 240,000 or so clones, more than 70% seen once. The specimen was peripheral blood. The TCR originated in a woman in her 40s who had recovered from COVID-19. The chain combines TRBV9 with TRBJ2-1, with 8 bases identical to TRBD2. Here the CDR3 reads CASSVGSGTLTNEQFF. CDR3 sequence (DNA): TGTGCCAGCAGCGTAGGTAGCGGGACGTTGACCAATGAGCAGTTCTTC. The whole variable domain, filled in from reference TRBV9 and TRBJ2-1, reads DSGVTQTPKHLITATGQRVTLRCSPRSGDLSVYWYQQSLDQGLQFLIQYYNGEERAKGNILERFSAQQFPDLHSELNLSSLELGDSALYFCASSVGSGTLTNEQFFGPGTRLTVL.